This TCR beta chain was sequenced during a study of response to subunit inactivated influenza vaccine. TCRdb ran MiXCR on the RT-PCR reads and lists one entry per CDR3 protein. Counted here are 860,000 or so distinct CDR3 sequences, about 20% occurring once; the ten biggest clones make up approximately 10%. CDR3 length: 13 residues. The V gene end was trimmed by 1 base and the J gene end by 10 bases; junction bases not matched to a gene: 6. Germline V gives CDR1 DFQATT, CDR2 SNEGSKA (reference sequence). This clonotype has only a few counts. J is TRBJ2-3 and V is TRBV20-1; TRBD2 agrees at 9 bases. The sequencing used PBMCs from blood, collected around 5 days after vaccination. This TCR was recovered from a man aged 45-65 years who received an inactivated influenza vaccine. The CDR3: CSARGLAASPQYF. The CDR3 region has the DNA TGCAGTGCTAGAGGACTAGCGGCTTCCCCGCAGTATTTT.